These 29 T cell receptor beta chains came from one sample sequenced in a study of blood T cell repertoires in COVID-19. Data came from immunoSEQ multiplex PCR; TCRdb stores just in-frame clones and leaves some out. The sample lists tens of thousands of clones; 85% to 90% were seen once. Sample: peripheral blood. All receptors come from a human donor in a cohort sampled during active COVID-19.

The CDR3 region has the DNA TGCGCCACACGGGACAGAACCTACAATGAGCAGTTCTTC. Protein product: CATRDRTYNEQFF. The chain combines TRBV10-2 with TRBJ2-1; 7 bases agree with TRBD1. V was clipped by 10 bases and J by 2 bases; unmatched bases: 5. CDR1 and CDR2 (germline): WSHSY, SAAADI. CDR3 length: 13 amino acids.

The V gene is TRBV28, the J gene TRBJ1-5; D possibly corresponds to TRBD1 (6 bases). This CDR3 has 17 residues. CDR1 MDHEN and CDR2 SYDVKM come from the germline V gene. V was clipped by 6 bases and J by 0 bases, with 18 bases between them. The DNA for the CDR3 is TGTGCCAGCAGCTTGACAGGACGAGGGAATAGCAATCAGCCCCAGCATTTT. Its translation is CASSLTGRGNSNQPQHF. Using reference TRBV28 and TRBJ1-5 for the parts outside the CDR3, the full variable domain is DVKVTQSSRYLVKRTGEKVFLECVQDMDHENMFWYRQDPGLGLRLIYFSYDVKMKEKGDIPEGYSVSREKKERFSLILESASTNQTSMYLCASSLTGRGNSNQPQHFGDGTRLSIL.

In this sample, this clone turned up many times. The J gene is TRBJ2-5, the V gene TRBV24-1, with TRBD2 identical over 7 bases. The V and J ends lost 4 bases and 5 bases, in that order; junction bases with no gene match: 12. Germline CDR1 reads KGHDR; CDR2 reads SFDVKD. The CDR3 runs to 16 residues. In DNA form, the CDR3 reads TGTGCCACCAGTGACCCTAGACTGCAGGGAGGGGAGACCCAGTACTTC. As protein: CATSDPRLQGGETQYF.

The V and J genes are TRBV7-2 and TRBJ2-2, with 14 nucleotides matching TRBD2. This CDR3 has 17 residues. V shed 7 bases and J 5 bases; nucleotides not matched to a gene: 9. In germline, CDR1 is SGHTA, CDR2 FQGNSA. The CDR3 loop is CASTQGLAGGRTGELFF. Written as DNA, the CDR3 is TGTGCCAGCACACAAGGACTAGCGGGGGGTCGAACCGGGGAGCTGTTTTTT.

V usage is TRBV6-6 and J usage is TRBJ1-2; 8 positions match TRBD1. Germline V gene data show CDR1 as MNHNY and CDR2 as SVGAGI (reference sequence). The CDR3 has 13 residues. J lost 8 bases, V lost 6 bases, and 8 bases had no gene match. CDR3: CASSGGQVEGYTF. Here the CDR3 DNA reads TGTGCCAGCAGCGGGGGACAGGTTGAGGGCTACACCTTC.

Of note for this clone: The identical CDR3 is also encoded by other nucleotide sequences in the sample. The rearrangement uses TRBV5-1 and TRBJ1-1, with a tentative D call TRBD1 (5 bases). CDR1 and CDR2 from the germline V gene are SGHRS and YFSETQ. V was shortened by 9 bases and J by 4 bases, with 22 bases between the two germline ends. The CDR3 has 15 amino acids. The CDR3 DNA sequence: TGCGCCACCCAAAAGGAAGGGGCCGGGGGCACTGAAGCTTTCTTT. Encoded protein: CATQKEGAGGTEAFF.

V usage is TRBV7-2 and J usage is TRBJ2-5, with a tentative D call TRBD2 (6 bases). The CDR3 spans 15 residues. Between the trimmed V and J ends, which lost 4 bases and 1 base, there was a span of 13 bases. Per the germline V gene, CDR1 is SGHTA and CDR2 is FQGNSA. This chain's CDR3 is CASSSGGTTQETQYF. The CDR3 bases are TGTGCCAGCAGCTCCGGCGGGACCACCCAAGAGACCCAGTACTTC.

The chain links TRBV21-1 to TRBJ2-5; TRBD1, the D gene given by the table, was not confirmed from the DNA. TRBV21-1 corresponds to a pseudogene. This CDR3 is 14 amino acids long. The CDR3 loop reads CATTGTGPEETQYF. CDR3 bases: TGTGCCACCACCGGGACAGGACCCGAAGAGACCCAGTACTTC.

The CDR3 DNA reads as TGTGCCAGCTCCCTTGGGCAGGGGACTGAAGCTTTCTTT. This gives the protein CASSLGQGTEAFF. The V call is TRBV18, the J call TRBJ1-1; D possibly corresponds to TRBD1 (6 bases). In germline, CDR1 is KGHSH, CDR2 LQKENI. The V end was cut by 6 bases, the J end by 5 bases, with 13 bases between. The CDR3 has 13 amino acids.

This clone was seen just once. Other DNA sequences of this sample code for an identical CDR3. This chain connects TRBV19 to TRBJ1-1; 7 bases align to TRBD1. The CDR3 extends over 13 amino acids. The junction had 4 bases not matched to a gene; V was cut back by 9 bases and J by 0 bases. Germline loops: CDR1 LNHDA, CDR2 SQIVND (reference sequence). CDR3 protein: CASRQGLNTEAFF. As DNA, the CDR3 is TGTGCCAGCCGACAGGGATTGAACACTGAAGCTTTCTTT.

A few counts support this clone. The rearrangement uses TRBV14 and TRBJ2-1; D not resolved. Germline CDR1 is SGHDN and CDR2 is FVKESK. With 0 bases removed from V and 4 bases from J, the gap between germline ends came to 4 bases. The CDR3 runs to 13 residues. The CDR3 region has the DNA TGTGCCAGCAGCCAAGAACAGTACAATGAGCAGTTCTTC. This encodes CASSQEQYNEQFF.

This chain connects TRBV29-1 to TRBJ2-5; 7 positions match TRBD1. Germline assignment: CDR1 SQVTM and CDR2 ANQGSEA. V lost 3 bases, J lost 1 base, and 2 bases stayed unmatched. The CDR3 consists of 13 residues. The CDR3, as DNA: TGCAGCGTTGAGGGGGACAGCCAAGAGACCCAGTACTTC. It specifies CSVEGDSQETQYF.

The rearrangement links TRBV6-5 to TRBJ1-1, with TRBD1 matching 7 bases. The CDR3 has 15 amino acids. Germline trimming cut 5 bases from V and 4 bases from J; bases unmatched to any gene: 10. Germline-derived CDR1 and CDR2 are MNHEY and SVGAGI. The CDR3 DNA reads TGTGCCAGCAGTACCGAGGAGGGGGCGAGCACTGAAGCTTTCTTT. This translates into CASSTEEGASTEAFF.

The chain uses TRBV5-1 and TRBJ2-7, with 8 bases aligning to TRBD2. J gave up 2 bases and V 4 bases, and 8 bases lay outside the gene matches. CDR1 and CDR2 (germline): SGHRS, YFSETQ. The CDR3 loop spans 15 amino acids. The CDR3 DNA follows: TGCGCCAGCAGCCCCAATAGCGGGACCGCCTACGAGCAGTACTTC. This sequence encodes CASSPNSGTAYEQYF.

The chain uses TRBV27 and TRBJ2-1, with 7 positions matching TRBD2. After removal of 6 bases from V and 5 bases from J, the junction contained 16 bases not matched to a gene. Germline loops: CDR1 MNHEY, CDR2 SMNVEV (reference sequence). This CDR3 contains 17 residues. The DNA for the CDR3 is TGTGCCAGCAGGCGTGGACTAGGTCTCATGCCTGACAATGAGCAGTTCTTC. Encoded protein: CASRRGLGLMPDNEQFF.

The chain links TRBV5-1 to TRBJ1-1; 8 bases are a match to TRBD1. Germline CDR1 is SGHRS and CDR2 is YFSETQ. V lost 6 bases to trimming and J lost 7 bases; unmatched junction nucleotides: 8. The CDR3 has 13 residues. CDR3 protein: CASNTDRANEAFF. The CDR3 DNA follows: TGCGCCAGCAACACGGACAGGGCCAATGAAGCTTTCTTT.

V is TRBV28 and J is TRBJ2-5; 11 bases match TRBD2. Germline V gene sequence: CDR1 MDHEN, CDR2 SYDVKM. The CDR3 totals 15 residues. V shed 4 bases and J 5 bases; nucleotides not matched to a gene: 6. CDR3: CASSYSGGAGETQYF. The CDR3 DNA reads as TGTGCCAGCAGTTATAGCGGGGGGGCCGGGGAGACCCAGTACTTC.

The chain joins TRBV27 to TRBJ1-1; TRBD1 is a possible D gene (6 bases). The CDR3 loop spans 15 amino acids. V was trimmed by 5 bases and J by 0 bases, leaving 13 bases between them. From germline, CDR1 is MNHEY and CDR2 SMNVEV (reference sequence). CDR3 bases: TGTGCCAGCAGTCCATCGACAGGATTGAACACTGAAGCTTTCTTT. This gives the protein CASSPSTGLNTEAFF.

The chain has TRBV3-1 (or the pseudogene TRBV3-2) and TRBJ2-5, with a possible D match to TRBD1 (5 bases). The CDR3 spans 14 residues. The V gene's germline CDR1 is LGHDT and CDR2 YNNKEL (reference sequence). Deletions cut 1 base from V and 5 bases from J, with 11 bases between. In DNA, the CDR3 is TGTGCCAGCAGCCAAGGTGGGGCTCAGGAGACCCAGTACTTC. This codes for CASSQGGAQETQYF.

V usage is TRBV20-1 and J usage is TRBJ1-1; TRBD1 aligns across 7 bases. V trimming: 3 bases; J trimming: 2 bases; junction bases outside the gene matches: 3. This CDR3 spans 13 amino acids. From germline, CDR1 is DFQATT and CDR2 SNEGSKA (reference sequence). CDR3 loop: CSASQGDNTEAFF. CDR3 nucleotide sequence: TGCAGTGCTAGTCAGGGGGACAACACTGAAGCTTTCTTT.

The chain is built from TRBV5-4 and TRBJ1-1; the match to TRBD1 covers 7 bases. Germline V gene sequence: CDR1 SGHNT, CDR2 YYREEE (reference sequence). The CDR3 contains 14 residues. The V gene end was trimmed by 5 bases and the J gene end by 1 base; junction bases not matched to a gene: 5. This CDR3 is CASSTGQRNTEAFF. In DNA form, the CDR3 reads TGTGCCAGCAGTACGGGACAGCGGAACACTGAAGCTTTCTTT.

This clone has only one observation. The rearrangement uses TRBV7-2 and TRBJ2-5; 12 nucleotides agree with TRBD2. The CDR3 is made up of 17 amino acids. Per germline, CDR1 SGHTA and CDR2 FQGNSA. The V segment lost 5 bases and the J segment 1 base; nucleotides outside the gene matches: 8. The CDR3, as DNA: TGTGCCAGCAGCGGGGGCCTAGCGGGAGGGCTCCAAGAGACCCAGTACTTC. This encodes CASSGGLAGGLQETQYF.

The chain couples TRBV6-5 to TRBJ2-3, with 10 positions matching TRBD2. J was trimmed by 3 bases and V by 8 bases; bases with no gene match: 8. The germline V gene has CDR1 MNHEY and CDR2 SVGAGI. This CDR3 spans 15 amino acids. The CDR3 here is CASGERGGGTDTQYF. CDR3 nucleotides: TGTGCCAGCGGAGAGCGGGGGGGCGGAACAGATACGCAGTATTTT.

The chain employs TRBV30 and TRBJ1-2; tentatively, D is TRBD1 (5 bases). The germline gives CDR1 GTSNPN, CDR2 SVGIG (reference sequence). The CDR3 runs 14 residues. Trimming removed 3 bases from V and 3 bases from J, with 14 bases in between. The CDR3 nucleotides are TGTGCCTGGAGCCGGGACGCGGGAGACTATGGCTACACCTTC. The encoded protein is CAWSRDAGDYGYTF.

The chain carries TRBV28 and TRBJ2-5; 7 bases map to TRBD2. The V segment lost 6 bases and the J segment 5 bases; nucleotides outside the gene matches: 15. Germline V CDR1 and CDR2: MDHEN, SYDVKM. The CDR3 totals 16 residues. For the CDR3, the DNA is TGTGCCAGCAGGAAAGGATCGGCGGGAGTGGGGGAGACCCAGTACTTC. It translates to CASRKGSAGVGETQYF.

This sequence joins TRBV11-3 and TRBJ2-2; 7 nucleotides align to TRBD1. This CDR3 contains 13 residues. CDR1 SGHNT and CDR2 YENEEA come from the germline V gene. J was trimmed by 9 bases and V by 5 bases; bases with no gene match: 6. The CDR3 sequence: CASSPQGVRELFF. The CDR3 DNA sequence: TGTGCCAGCAGCCCCCAGGGGGTCCGGGAGCTGTTTTTT.

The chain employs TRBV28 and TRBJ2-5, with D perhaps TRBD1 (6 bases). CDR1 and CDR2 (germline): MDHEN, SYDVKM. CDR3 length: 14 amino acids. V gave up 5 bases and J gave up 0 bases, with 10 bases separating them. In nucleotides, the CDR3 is TGTGCCAGCAGTCCCGACAGGTACCAAGAGACCCAGTACTTC. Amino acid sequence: CASSPDRYQETQYF.

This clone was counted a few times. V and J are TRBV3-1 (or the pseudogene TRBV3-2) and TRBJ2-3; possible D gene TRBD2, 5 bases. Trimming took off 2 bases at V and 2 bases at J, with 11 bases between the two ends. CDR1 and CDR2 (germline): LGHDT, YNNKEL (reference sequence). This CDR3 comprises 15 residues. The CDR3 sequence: CASSQTSTLTDTQYF. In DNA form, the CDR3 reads TGTGCCAGCAGCCAAACTAGTACCCTCACAGATACGCAGTATTTT.

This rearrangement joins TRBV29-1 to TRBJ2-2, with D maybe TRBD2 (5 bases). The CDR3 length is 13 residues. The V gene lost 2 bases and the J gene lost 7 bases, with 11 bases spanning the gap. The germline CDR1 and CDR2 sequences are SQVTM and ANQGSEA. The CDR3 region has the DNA TGCAGCGTTGAACCTGGTCGGGGCGGGGAGCTGTTTTTT. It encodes CSVEPGRGGELFF.